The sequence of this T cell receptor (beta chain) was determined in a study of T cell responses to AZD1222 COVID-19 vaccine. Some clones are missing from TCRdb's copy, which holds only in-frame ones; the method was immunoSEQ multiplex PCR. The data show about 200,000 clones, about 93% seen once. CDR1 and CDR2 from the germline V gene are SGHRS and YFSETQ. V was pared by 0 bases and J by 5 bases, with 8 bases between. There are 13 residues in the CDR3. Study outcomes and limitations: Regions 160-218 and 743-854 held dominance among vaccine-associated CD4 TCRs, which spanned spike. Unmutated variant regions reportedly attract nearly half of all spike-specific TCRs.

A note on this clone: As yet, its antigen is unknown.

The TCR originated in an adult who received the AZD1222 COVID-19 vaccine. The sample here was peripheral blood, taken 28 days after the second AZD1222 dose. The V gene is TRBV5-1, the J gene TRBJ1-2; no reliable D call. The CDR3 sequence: CASSLGKEYGYTF. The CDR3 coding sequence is TGCGCCAGCAGCTTGGGCAAAGAATATGGCTACACCTTC. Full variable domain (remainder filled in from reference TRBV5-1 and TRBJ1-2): KAGVTQTPRYLIKTRGQQVTLSCSPISGHRSVSWYQQTPGQGLQFLFEYFSETQRNKGNFPGRFSGRQFSNSRSEMNVSTLELGDSALYLCASSLGKEYGYTFGSGTRLTVV.